Listed below are T cell receptor beta chains from one sample, sequenced in a study of T cell clonotyping in hematopoietic cell transplantation. Sequencing used immunoSEQ multiplex PCR; TCRdb keeps in-frame clones, though not all of them. Seen here are around 21,000 clones, 85% to 90% observed once, and the top ten hold about 3.5%. Material: peripheral blood mononuclear cells, obtained before stem cell transplant. These receptors all stem from a man aged 18 to 30 with biphenotypic leukemia. Some clones in this sample may be carry-over from other donors' samples. The CDR3 runs from the conserved cysteine through the conserved F or W. The D gene is left open where the match is weak. Expanded clones get a size class; other rows say once, few or many, or leave the size out.

clone_size d_call j_call v_call cdr3_aa cdr3_nt
. . TRBJ2-5 TRBV5-4 CASSLFGGWETQYF TGTGCCAGCAGCTTGTTTGGGGGTTGGGAGACCCAGTACTTC
. TRBD2 TRBJ2-1 TRBV5-1 CASSLWTSGGAGEQFF TGCGCCAGCAGCCTTTGGACTAGCGGGGGGGCCGGGGAGCAGTTCTTC
once TRBD1 TRBJ2-1 TRBV27 CASSLGQGPEQFF TGTGCCAGCAGTTTGGGACAGGGTCCTGAGCAGTTCTTC
. . TRBJ1-1 TRBV7-3 CASSLGKATEAFF TGTGCCAGCAGCTTAGGAAAAGCCACTGAAGCTTTCTTT
. . TRBJ1-3 TRBV6-5 CASSYDSSGNTIYF TGTGCCAGCAGTTACGACAGCTCTGGAAACACCATATATTTT
. TRBD1 TRBJ1-4 TRBV5-1 CASSWGIQGANEKLFF TGCGCCAGCAGCTGGGGGATACAGGGGGCGAATGAAAAACTGTTTTTT
. . TRBJ2-2 TRBV7-3 CASSLVGGYTGELFF TGTGCCAGCAGCCTTGTGGGGGGTTACACCGGGGAGCTGTTTTTT
. . TRBJ1-1 TRBV19 CASMLAELTEAFF TGTGCCAGTATGTTAGCTGAGCTCACTGAAGCTTTCTTT
. . TRBJ1-3 TRBV13 CASSLGGNSGNTIYF TGTGCCAGCAGCTTAGGAGGCAACTCTGGAAACACCATATATTTT
. . TRBJ2-6 TRBV6-5 CASSSGGGDGANVLTF TGTGCCAGCAGTTCCGGAGGGGGAGATGGGGCCAACGTCCTGACTTTC
. . TRBJ1-6 TRBV4-2 CASSPTQDSPLHF TGTGCCAGCAGCCCGACACAGGATTCACCCCTCCACTTT
. TRBD1 TRBJ1-2 TRBV5-1 CASSLHAGGGYTF TGCGCCAGCAGCTTACATGCAGGGGGTGGCTACACCTTC
. . TRBJ2-5 TRBV2 CASTPPEGETQYF TGTGCCAGCACGCCGCCCGAGGGAGAGACCCAGTACTTC
. . TRBJ2-7 TRBV7-9 CASSPRDKSYEQYF TGTGCCAGCAGCCCGCGGGACAAATCCTACGAGCAGTACTTC
large TRBD2 TRBJ2-7 TRBV7-9 CASSTLAGVVSYEQYF TGTGCCAGCAGCACCTTAGCGGGAGTGGTTTCCTACGAGCAGTACTTC
. TRBD2 TRBJ2-5 TRBV10-3 CAISESGREWETQYF TGTGCCATCAGTGAGTCTGGGAGGGAGTGGGAGACCCAGTACTTC
once TRBD1 TRBJ2-7 TRBV5-1 CASREGQGALYEQYF TGCGCCAGCAGGGAGGGACAGGGGGCCCTCTACGAGCAGTACTTC
. TRBD1 TRBJ2-7 TRBV5-4 CASSPPDRLHEQYF TGTGCCAGCAGCCCTCCGGACAGGCTGCATGAGCAGTACTTC
. TRBD2 TRBJ2-7 TRBV18 CASSPGLGMAYEQYF TGTGCCAGCTCACCGGGACTAGGAATGGCCTACGAGCAGTACTTC
. . TRBJ1-6 TRBV6-6 CASSYSPGHDNSPLHF TGTGCCAGCAGTTACTCCCCGGGACACGATAATTCACCCCTCCACTTT
. TRBD2 TRBJ2-5 TRBV4-1 CASSPGTTPGVGETQYF TGCGCCAGCAGCCCTGGGACTACCCCGGGGGTGGGGGAGACCCAGTACTTC
. . TRBJ2-7 TRBV7-3 CASSLDLVGEQYF TGTGCCAGCAGCTTAGATTTAGTAGGGGAGCAGTACTTC
. . TRBJ2-6 TRBV25-1 CASSGGGANVLTF TGTGCCAGCAGCGGAGGAGGGGCCAACGTCCTGACTTTC
. TRBD1 TRBJ2-1 TRBV19 CASSIGGQGFNEQFF TGTGCCAGTAGTATAGGGGGACAGGGTTTCAATGAGCAGTTCTTC
. . TRBJ1-5 TRBV30 CAWRRGGPNQPQHF TGTGCCTGGAGAAGGGGGGGTCCTAATCAGCCCCAGCATTTT
. TRBD1 TRBJ1-2 TRBV30 CAWRGTGVRGGYTF TGTGCCTGGAGGGGGACAGGGGTTCGGGGAGGCTACACCTTC
. . TRBJ2-6 TRBV6-4 CASSDMGGSGANVLTF TGTGCCAGCAGTGATATGGGGGGCTCTGGGGCCAACGTCCTGACTTTC
. TRBD1 TRBJ1-2 TRBV7-9 CASSLEQGSNYGYTF TGTGCCAGCAGCTTAGAACAGGGGTCTAACTATGGCTACACCTTC
. . TRBJ1-5 TRBV7-9 CASSLVGGNQPQHF TGTGCCAGCAGCTTAGTCGGGGGCAATCAGCCCCAGCATTTT
. TRBD1 TRBJ1-2 TRBV19 CASSMTGLTNGYTF TGTGCCAGCTCAATGACAGGGCTTACTAATGGCTACACCTTC
. . TRBJ1-1 TRBV2 CASSWRAMNTEAFF TGTGCCAGCAGTTGGCGGGCAATGAACACTGAAGCTTTCTTT
once . TRBJ1-3 TRBV4-1 CASSQFSVGGNSGNTIYF TGCGCCAGCAGCCAATTTTCCGTTGGGGGGAACTCTGGAAACACCATATATTTT
. . TRBJ2-7 TRBV10-3 CAISENNLPSRGYEQYF TGTGCCATCAGTGAGAATAACCTTCCCTCCAGGGGCTACGAGCAGTACTTC
once . TRBJ2-3 TRBV9 CASSSALGGADTQYF TGTGCCAGCAGCTCAGCCTTGGGTGGGGCAGATACGCAGTATTTT
once TRBD2 TRBJ2-5 TRBV6-6 CASSSGTKTGETQYF TGTGCCAGCAGTTCCGGGACTAAGACGGGGGAGACCCAGTACTTC
. . TRBJ2-2 TRBV10-3 CAISDTGNTNTGELFF TGTGCCATCAGTGATACAGGGAATACGAACACCGGGGAGCTGTTTTTT
. TRBD1 TRBJ1-2 TRBV6-1 CASSVGQGDGYTF TGTGCCAGCAGTGTTGGACAGGGGGATGGCTACACCTTC
. TRBD2 TRBJ2-7 TRBV30 CAWSGLAGEVSYEQYF TGTGCCTGGAGCGGACTAGCGGGAGAGGTCTCCTACGAGCAGTACTTC
. TRBD1 TRBJ1-1 TRBV19 CASTLRGPMNTEAFF TGTGCCAGTACCCTGAGGGGGCCAATGAACACTGAAGCTTTCTTT
. . TRBJ1-1 TRBV27 CASSHSSFWGEAFF TGTGCCAGCAGTCACTCCTCATTTTGGGGGGAAGCTTTCTTT
few . TRBJ1-2 TRBV29-1 CSVEVMRDWDGYTF TGCAGCGTTGAAGTAATGAGGGATTGGGATGGCTACACCTTC
once TRBD1 TRBJ1-1 TRBV19 CASSPNRGEAFF TGTGCCAGTAGCCCAAACAGGGGCGAAGCTTTCTTT
. . TRBJ2-7 TRBV7-2 CASSRYQTYEQYF TGTGCCAGCAGCCGATACCAAACCTACGAGCAGTACTTC
. . TRBJ2-5 TRBV19 CASSIRRATGVQGETQYF TGTGCCAGTAGTATAAGGAGAGCCACGGGGGTCCAGGGGGAGACCCAGTACTTC
. . TRBJ1-3 TRBV2 CASSGGGVVNTIYF TGTGCCAGCAGTGGGGGGGGAGTGGTAAACACCATATATTTT
. . TRBJ2-1 TRBV9 CASSARGDGQYNEQFF TGTGCCAGCAGCGCCCGTGGGGACGGTCAATACAATGAGCAGTTCTTC
. . TRBJ2-7 TRBV6-1 CASSRRAGESYEQYF TGTGCCAGCAGCCGCCGGGCAGGGGAATCGTACGAGCAGTACTTC
. TRBD1 TRBJ2-7 TRBV5-1 CASRPGQEFYEQYF TGCGCCAGCAGACCGGGACAGGAATTCTACGAGCAGTACTTC
. . TRBJ1-1 TRBV7-6 CASSPYRDEGTEAFF TGTGCCAGCAGCCCCTACAGGGATGAGGGCACTGAAGCTTTCTTT
. . TRBJ1-1 TRBV7-2 CASSLGGGTEAFF TGTGCCAGCAGCTTAGGCGGGGGTACTGAAGCTTTCTTT
. . TRBJ2-7 TRBV7-8 CASSETSYPYEQYF TGTGCCAGCAGCGAAACTAGCTACCCCTACGAGCAGTACTTC
. . TRBJ2-7 TRBV6-1 CASSEAGSYEQYF TGTGCCAGCAGTGAAGCAGGTAGCTACGAGCAGTACTTC
. . TRBJ1-1 TRBV5-8 CASSFALLNTEAFF TGTGCCAGCAGCTTTGCACTCCTGAACACTGAAGCTTTCTTT